The 30 T cell receptor beta chains given below trace back to one sample, sequenced in a study of OX40 agonist ivuxolimab in advanced cancers. The method was immunoSEQ multiplex PCR; TCRdb's version includes in-frame clones alone and lacks a portion of them. The sample consists of just over 90,000 clones, around 91% of them appearing once. Sequenced here: CD4+ or CD8+ T cells sorted from blood, sampled in a trial of the OX40 agonist ivuxolimab. Source of these receptors: an adult with an advanced solid tumor such as melanoma, head and neck, liver or kidney cancer.

This rearrangement joins TRBV27 to TRBJ1-5, with 7 bases that match TRBD1. The V gene end was trimmed by 5 bases and the J gene end by 0 bases; junction bases not matched to a gene: 7. The CDR3 covers 16 residues. Germline lookup yields CDR1 MNHEY and CDR2 SMNVEV (reference sequence). Written as DNA, the CDR3 is TGTGCCAGCAGTCCACGGGACAGCTATAGCAATCAGCCCCAGCATTTT. This codes for CASSPRDSYSNQPQHF.

The rearrangement links TRBV11-2 to TRBJ2-7; 7 bases are shared with TRBD2. With V trimmed by 0 bases and J by 4 bases, 3 bases remained unmatched. The CDR3 has 14 amino acids. Germline V gene data show CDR1 as SGHAT and CDR2 as FQNNGV. The CDR3 protein is CASSLERELYEQYF. CDR3 DNA: TGTGCCAGCAGCTTAGAGCGGGAGCTATACGAGCAGTACTTC.

The genes are TRBV27 and TRBJ1-6; D ambiguous. The CDR3 is made up of 15 amino acids. Germline V gives CDR1 MNHEY, CDR2 SMNVEV (reference sequence). Trimming took off 10 bases at V and 7 bases at J, with 20 bases between the two ends. CDR3 protein: CATTLVGRLNSPLHF. The CDR3 DNA reads TGTGCCACCACGCTCGTGGGCCGACTAAATTCACCCCTCCACTTT.

This clone was counted only a few times. This chain connects TRBV7-3 to TRBJ2-3; 10 nucleotides agree with TRBD1. With 5 bases clipped from V and 1 base from J, the junction kept 3 bases outside the gene matches. The germline CDR1 and CDR2 sequences are SGHTA and FQGTGA. CDR3 length equals 15 residues. CDR3 residues: CASSDRGLGTDTQYF. In DNA, the CDR3 is TGTGCCAGCAGCGACAGGGGGCTCGGCACAGATACGCAGTATTTT. The variable domain in full, completed from reference TRBV7-3 and TRBJ2-3, reads GAGVSQTPSNKVTEKGKYVELRCDPISGHTALYWYRQSLGQGPEFLIYFQGTGAADDSGLPNDRFFAVRPEGSVSTLKIQRTERGDSAVYLCASSDRGLGTDTQYFGPGTRLTVL.

This chain joins TRBV7-2 and TRBJ2-6; 11 positions agree with TRBD1. The CDR3 is 14 residues long. V gave up 3 bases and J gave up 16 bases; unmatched junction bases: 8. Germline V gene data show CDR1 as SGHTA and CDR2 as FQGNSA. The CDR3 nucleotides are TGTGCCAGCAGCTTCGGGACAGGGGGAATTTTACTGACTTTC. As protein: CASSFGTGGILLTF.

The gene calls are TRBV11-2 and TRBJ2-7, with 11 positions matching TRBD1. Germline V gene data show CDR1 as SGHAT and CDR2 as FQNNGV. With 4 bases clipped from V and 5 bases from J, the junction kept 4 bases outside the gene matches. The CDR3 covers 14 residues. The CDR3 DNA is TGTGCCAGCAGCTCGGACAGGGGGCCCCACGAGCAGTACTTC. Protein: CASSSDRGPHEQYF.

The rearrangement links TRBV11-3 to TRBJ1-5; D gene ambiguous. Trimming left V 4 bases short and J 9 bases short, with 16 bases between. The CDR3 has 14 amino acids. Germline assignment: CDR1 SGHNT and CDR2 YENEEA. Written as DNA, the CDR3 is TGTGCCAGCAGCTCTGTAGCGGGCCGGGCGCCCCAGCATTTT. This encodes CASSSVAGRAPQHF.

This chain connects TRBV9 to TRBJ2-5; no reliable D call. The CDR3 contains 13 residues. CDR1 SGDLS and CDR2 YYNGEE come from the germline V gene. V was clipped by 0 bases and J by 1 base, with 4 bases between them. CDR3 in amino acids: CASSVGVQETQYF. CDR3 nucleotides: TGTGCCAGCAGCGTAGGGGTCCAAGAGACCCAGTACTTC.

This clone has a single count. V usage is TRBV7-9 and J usage is TRBJ2-6; 9 nucleotides line up with TRBD1. The CDR3 runs 17 residues. J was trimmed by 2 bases and V by 6 bases; bases with no gene match: 8. Germline CDR1 is SEHNR and CDR2 is FQNEAQ (reference sequence). CDR3 DNA: TGTGCCAGCAGGACTCCGGGACAGGGAGCTGGGGCCAACGTCCTGACTTTC. This translates into CASRTPGQGAGANVLTF.

The chain uses TRBV4-2 and TRBJ1-1; 8 nucleotides match TRBD1. Germline V gives CDR1 LGHNA, CDR2 YNFKEQ. Trimming at V came to 4 bases and at J to 3 bases, leaving 10 bases not matched to a gene. This CDR3 comprises 16 residues. In DNA, the CDR3 is TGTGCCAGCAGCCTGCAGACAGGGGCTATGGACACTGAAGCTTTCTTT. Residues: CASSLQTGAMDTEAFF.

The chain is built from TRBV19 and TRBJ1-5, with D hard to call. The germline V gene encodes CDR1 LNHDA and CDR2 SQIVND (reference sequence). The CDR3 runs 16 residues. V lost 2 bases, J lost 0 bases, and 11 bases lay in between. The CDR3 DNA follows: TGTGCCAGTAGTATAAGGCAGCTTTATAGCAATCAGCCCCAGCATTTT. Protein sequence: CASSIRQLYSNQPQHF.

This chain links TRBV27 with TRBJ2-2, with D possibly TRBD2 on 5 matching bases. Trimming shortened V by 5 bases and J by 6 bases, and 16 bases separated the two germline ends. Looked up from germline, CDR1 is MNHEY and CDR2 is SMNVEV (reference sequence). This CDR3 comprises 15 residues. CDR3 sequence (DNA): TGTGCCAGCAGTCTCATTGCGGGTAGCGCCGGGGAGCTGTTTTTT. This sequence encodes CASSLIAGSAGELFF.

This chain links TRBV5-1 with TRBJ2-5; possibly TRBD1 for D (6 bases). Germline V gives CDR1 SGHRS, CDR2 YFSETQ. Deletions cut 0 bases from V and 5 bases from J, with 11 bases between. There are 14 residues in the CDR3. CDR3 amino acids: CASSLVGAGETQYF. CDR3 nucleotides: TGCGCCAGCAGCTTGGTGGGGGCAGGGGAGACCCAGTACTTC.

This clone came up once. This chain joins TRBV15 and TRBJ1-4; D is undetermined. Trimming shortened V by 0 bases and J by 8 bases, and 16 bases separated the two germline ends. Germline V gives CDR1 LNHNV, CDR2 YYDKDF (reference sequence). CDR3 length: 16 amino acids. The CDR3 nucleotides read TGTGCCACCAGCAGAGATTTGAACGCCGCGGGGGAAAAACTGTTTTTT. The encoded protein is CATSRDLNAAGEKLFF.

This chain connects TRBV7-9 to TRBJ2-3, with 9 bases lining up with TRBD2. Germline loops: CDR1 SEHNR, CDR2 FQNEAQ (reference sequence). Trimming took 2 bases from V and 2 from J; bases not matched to a gene: 5. This CDR3 comprises 16 residues. The CDR3 nucleotides are TGTGCCAGCAGCTTAACCAGCGGGAGGCCCACAGATACGCAGTATTTT. Translation gives CASSLTSGRPTDTQYF.

The rearrangement links TRBV30 to TRBJ2-5, with D maybe TRBD2 (5 bases). Germline CDR1 and CDR2: GTSNPN and SVGIG (reference sequence). V lost 2 bases and J lost 1, with 11 bases in between. The CDR3 has 14 amino acids. The CDR3: CAWSKDGIQETQYF. The CDR3 nucleotides are TGTGCCTGGAGTAAGGACGGGATCCAAGAGACCCAGTACTTC. Combining the CDR3 with reference TRBV30 and TRBJ2-5 gives the whole variable domain SQTIHQWPATLVQPVGSPLSLECTVEGTSNPNLYWYRQAAGRGLQLLFYSVGIGQISSEVPQNLSASRPQDRQFILSSKKLLLSDSGFYLCAWSKDGIQETQYFGPGTRLLVL.

The CDR3 DNA reads as TGTGCCAGCAGCTCGACAGGGTCGAACACTGAAGCTTTCTTT. Translation gives CASSSTGSNTEAFF. This sequence joins TRBV5-6 and TRBJ1-1, with 7 bases that match TRBD1. The germline CDR1 and CDR2 sequences are SGHDT and YYEEEE. The CDR3 length is 14 residues. V was pared by 3 bases and J by 1 base, with 3 bases of the junction left unmatched.

The DNA of the CDR3 is TGCGCCAGCAGCCAAGTACCAACGGGAGGCTGGGGGGGACAGTACTTC. It codes for CASSQVPTGGWGGQYF. V gene TRBV4-1 combines with J gene TRBJ2-5, with TRBD2 matching over 7 bases. Germline V gene data show CDR1 as MGHRA and CDR2 as YSYEKL. The CDR3 is 16 residues long. With 1 base clipped from V and 11 bases from J, the junction kept 16 bases outside the gene matches.

This sequence joins TRBV5-6 and TRBJ2-7; 9 bases match TRBD1. Germline CDR1 SGHDT, CDR2 YYEEEE. CDR3 length equals 14 residues. With V trimmed by 2 bases and J by 6 bases, 6 bases remained unmatched. CDR3 loop: CASSFGQGIGEQYF. The DNA for the CDR3 is TGTGCCAGCAGCTTCGGACAGGGGATCGGCGAGCAGTACTTC.

The V gene is TRBV4-2, the J gene TRBJ2-4; D perhaps matches TRBD1 (5 bases). V was trimmed by 5 bases and J by 8 bases, leaving 13 bases between them. Germline lookup yields CDR1 LGHNA and CDR2 YNFKEQ. The CDR3 runs 13 residues. CDR3 residues: CASSLPGKDIQYF. CDR3 nucleotides: TGTGCCAGCAGCTTACCAGGGAAGGACATTCAGTACTTC.

The J gene is TRBJ2-2, the V gene TRBV5-1; 9 bases agree with TRBD2. V dropped 0 bases and J dropped 6; count of bases not matched to a gene: 0. Germline CDR1 SGHRS, CDR2 YFSETQ. CDR3 size: 14 residues. Here the CDR3 DNA reads TGCGCCAGCAGCTTGGGACTAGCGGCCGGGGAGCTGTTTTTT. Protein sequence: CASSLGLAAGELFF.

The V and J genes are TRBV7-9 and TRBJ1-4; possibly TRBD1 for D (5 bases). The V end lost 1 base, the J end lost 4 bases, and 10 bases lay between the germline ends. The CDR3 loop spans 15 amino acids. Germline values: CDR1 SEHNR, CDR2 FQNEAQ (reference sequence). The CDR3, as DNA: TGTGCCAGCAGCTTAGGGGGGTTGGATAATGAAAAACTGTTTTTT. Translation: CASSLGGLDNEKLFF.

This sequence joins TRBV5-1 and TRBJ2-1; TRBD2 agrees at 8 bases. Germline lookup yields CDR1 SGHRS and CDR2 YFSETQ. CDR3 length: 16 amino acids. Losses at the gene ends were 9 bases for V and 7 bases for J; bases not matched to a gene: 18. CDR3 in DNA: TGCGCCACCCCGCCAGCGGGAGAATGGGGTCGGAATGAGCAGTTCTTC. This gives the protein CATPPAGEWGRNEQFF.

V and J are TRBV9 and TRBJ1-1; D is uncertain. This CDR3 contains 12 residues. V was trimmed by 4 bases and J by 10 bases, leaving 14 bases between them. CDR1 and CDR2 from the germline V gene are SGDLS and YYNGEE. The CDR3 loop reads CASSPWTEGAFF. Here the CDR3 DNA reads TGTGCCAGCAGCCCCTGGACGGAGGGAGCTTTCTTT. Full variable domain (rest looked up from reference TRBV9 and TRBJ1-1): DSGVTQTPKHLITATGQRVTLRCSPRSGDLSVYWYQQSLDQGLQFLIQYYNGEERAKGNILERFSAQQFPDLHSELNLSSLELGDSALYFCASSPWTEGAFFGQGTRLTVV.

This rearrangement joins TRBV11-3 to TRBJ2-5; TRBD1 or TRBD2 may be the D gene (5 bases each). Trimming cost V 3 bases and J 1 base, with 15 bases left between them. CDR1 is SGHNT, CDR2 YENEEA, per germline. This CDR3 comprises 16 residues. The CDR3 protein is CASSFGTRRGQETQYF. The CDR3 region has the DNA TGTGCCAGCAGCTTCGGGACGAGACGGGGCCAAGAGACCCAGTACTTC.

There are a few counts of this clone. The chain is built from TRBV4-1 and TRBJ2-1; D is tentatively TRBD1 or TRBD2 (7 bases each). The CDR3 has 18 residues. Deletions cut 3 bases from V and 7 bases from J, with 25 bases between. The V gene's germline CDR1 is MGHRA and CDR2 YSYEKL. CDR3 residues: CASSHPAPGGRGRNEQFF. CDR3 in DNA: TGCGCCAGCAGCCACCCAGCACCAGGGGGGAGGGGGCGTAATGAGCAGTTCTTC.

The V call is TRBV7-2, the J call TRBJ2-2; D is unclear. The V gene lost 1 base and the J gene lost 4 bases, with 10 bases spanning the gap. Germline V CDR1 and CDR2: SGHTA, FQGNSA. The CDR3 consists of 15 residues. The CDR3 nucleotides read TGTGCCAGCAGCTTAGGTCTGCCGAGCACCGGGGAGCTGTTTTTT. Protein: CASSLGLPSTGELFF.

The chain couples TRBV6-5 to TRBJ1-2; D is perhaps TRBD1 (5 bases). Germline CDR1 reads MNHEY; CDR2 reads SVGAGI. The CDR3 spans 13 residues. With 5 bases removed from V and 3 bases from J, the gap between germline ends came to 10 bases. The CDR3, as DNA: TGTGCCAGCAGTGACGGGGGACACTATGGCTACACCTTC. Protein sequence: CASSDGGHYGYTF.

This rearrangement joins TRBV5-5 to TRBJ2-1; TRBD1 might be the D (5 bases). The germline gives CDR1 SGHKS, CDR2 YYEKEE (reference sequence). Trimming pared 0 bases from V and 5 bases from J, leaving 12 bases between. CDR3 size: 15 residues. The CDR3 DNA sequence: TGTGCCAGCAGCTTGGGTCAGGGCACAGACAATGAGCAGTTCTTC. It specifies CASSLGQGTDNEQFF.

The genes are TRBV9 and TRBJ2-1, with 7 bases aligning to TRBD2. The CDR3 is made up of 14 amino acids. Germline-derived CDR1 and CDR2 are SGDLS and YYNGEE. Losses at the gene ends were 3 bases for V and 4 bases for J; bases not matched to a gene: 4. CDR3 sequence reads: CASSGAGRYNEQFF. The CDR3 nucleotides read TGTGCCAGCAGCGGAGCGGGAAGGTACAATGAGCAGTTCTTC.